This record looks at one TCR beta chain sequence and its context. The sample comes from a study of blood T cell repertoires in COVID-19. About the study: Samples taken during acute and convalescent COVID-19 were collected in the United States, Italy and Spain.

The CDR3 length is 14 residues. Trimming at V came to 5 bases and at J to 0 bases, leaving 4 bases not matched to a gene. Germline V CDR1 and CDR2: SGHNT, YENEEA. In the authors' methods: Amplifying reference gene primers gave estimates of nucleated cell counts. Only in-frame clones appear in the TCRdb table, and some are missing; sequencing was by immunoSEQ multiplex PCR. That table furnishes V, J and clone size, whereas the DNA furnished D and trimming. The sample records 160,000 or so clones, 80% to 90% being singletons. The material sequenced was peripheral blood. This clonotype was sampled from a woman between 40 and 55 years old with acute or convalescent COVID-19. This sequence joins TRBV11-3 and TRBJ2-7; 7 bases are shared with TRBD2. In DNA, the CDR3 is TGTGCCAGCAGCGAAGGACTAGTCTCCTACGAGCAGTACTTC. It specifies CASSEGLVSYEQYF.